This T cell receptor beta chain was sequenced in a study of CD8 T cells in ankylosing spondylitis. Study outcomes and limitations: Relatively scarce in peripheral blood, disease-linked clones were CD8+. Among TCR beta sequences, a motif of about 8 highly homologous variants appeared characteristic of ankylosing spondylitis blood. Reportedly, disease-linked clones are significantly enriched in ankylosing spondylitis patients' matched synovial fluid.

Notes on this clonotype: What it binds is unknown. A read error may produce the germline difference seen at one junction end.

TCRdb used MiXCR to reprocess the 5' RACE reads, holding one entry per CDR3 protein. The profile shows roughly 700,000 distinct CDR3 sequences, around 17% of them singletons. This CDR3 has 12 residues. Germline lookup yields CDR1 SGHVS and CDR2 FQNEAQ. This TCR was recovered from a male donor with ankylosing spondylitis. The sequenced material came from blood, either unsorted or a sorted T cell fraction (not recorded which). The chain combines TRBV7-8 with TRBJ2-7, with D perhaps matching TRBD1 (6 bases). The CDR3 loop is CASSLDRAGDDF. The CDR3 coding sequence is TGTGCCAGCAGCTTAGATCGGGCAGGGGACGACTTC.